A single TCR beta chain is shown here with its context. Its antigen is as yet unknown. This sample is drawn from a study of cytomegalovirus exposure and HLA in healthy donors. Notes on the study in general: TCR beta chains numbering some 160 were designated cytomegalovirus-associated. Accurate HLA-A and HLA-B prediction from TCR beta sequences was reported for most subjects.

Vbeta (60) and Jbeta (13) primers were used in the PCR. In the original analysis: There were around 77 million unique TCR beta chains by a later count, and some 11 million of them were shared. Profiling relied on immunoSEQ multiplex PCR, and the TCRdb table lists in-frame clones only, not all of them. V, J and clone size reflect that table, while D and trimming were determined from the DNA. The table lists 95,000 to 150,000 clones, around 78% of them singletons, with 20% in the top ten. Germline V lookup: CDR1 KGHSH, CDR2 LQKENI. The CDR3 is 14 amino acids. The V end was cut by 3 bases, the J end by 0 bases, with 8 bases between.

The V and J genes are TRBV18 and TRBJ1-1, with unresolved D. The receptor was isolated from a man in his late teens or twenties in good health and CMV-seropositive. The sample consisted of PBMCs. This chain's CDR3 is CASSPQKMNTEAFF. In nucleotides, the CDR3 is TGTGCCAGCTCACCCCAGAAGATGAACACTGAAGCTTTCTTT.